The clone carrying this T cell receptor beta chain was detected only a few times. This specimen comes from a study of T-cell memory formation after mild COVID-19. Each CDR3 protein gets one entry after TCRdb re-called the 5' RACE reads with MiXCR. The table has under 550,000 distinct CDR3 sequences, about 20% seen once. Looked up from germline, CDR1 is SGHDT and CDR2 is YYEEEE. The CDR3 extends over 16 amino acids. Trimming stripped 1 base from V and 3 bases from J, with 13 bases between. What was sequenced was PBMCs or a T cell subset sorted from them (not recorded which). The V call is TRBV5-6, the J call TRBJ1-4; the D gene is possibly TRBD1 (5 bases). This sequence originates from a man aged 18 to 30 who had mild COVID-19 (a few samples of this study predate the infection). Cell type and time point are not known. The CDR3 loop reads CASSLRQGQANEKLFF. The DNA for the CDR3 is TGTGCCAGCAGCTTGAGGCAGGGTCAGGCTAATGAAAAACTGTTTTTT.